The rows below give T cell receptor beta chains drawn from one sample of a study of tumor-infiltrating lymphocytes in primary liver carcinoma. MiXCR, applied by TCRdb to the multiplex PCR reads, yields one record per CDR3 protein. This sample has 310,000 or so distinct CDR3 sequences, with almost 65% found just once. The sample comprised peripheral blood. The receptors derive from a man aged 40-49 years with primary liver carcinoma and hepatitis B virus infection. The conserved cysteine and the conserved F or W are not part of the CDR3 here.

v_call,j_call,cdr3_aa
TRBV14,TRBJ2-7,ASSQTTVTTYEQY
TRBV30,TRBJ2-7,AWTSVSHTSYEQY
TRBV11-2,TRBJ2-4,ASSPGRGGTKNIQY
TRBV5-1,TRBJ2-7,ASKRTQVGGGEQY
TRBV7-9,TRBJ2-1,ASSPRRTAGGANEQF
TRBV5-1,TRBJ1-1,ASSRGLEAF
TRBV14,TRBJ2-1,ASSQTRGTGNEQF
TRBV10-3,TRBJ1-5,AISEADRGQPQY
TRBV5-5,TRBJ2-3,ASSTGFSTDTQY
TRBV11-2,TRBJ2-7,DSSLGESEQY
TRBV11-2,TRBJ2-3,ASSPQGLETYTQY
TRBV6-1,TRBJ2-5,ASSAIVETHY
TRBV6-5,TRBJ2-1,ASSPPANEQF
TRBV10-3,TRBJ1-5,AISDTMAGGGNQPQH
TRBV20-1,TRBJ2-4,SARPRLADLAKNIQY
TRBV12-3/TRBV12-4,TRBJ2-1,ASTPWRDNEQF
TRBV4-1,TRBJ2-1,ASSQGWTGAWNKQF
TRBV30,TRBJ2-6,ARSLQGGGANVLT
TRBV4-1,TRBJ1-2,ASSLTQGGYGYT
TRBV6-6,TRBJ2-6,ASSYLGAGGSGANVLT
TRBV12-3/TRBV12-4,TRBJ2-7,ASGLEGGLAGLGEQY
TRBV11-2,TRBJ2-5,ASSALAGGQETQC
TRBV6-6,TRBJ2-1,ASSAQVNNEQF
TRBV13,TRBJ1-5,ASSLGRRGLHRPQH
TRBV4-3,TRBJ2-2,ASSSVGNTGELF
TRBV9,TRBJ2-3,ASGSQTSGGTDTQY
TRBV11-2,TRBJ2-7,ASSLGTTYEQY
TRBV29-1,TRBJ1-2,SAEKAVPTGISGLNYGYT